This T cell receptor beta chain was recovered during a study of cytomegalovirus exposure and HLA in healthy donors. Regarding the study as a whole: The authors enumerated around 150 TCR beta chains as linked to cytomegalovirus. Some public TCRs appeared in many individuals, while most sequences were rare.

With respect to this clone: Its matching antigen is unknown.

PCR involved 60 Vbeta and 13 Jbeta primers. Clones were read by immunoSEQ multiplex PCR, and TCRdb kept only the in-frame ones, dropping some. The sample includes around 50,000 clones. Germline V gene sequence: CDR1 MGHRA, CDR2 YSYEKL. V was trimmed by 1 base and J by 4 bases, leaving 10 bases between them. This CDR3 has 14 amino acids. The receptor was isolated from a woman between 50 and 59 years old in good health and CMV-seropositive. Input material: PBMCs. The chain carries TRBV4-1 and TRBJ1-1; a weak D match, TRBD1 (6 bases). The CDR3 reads CASSQGGRVTEAFF. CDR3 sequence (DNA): TGCGCCAGCAGCCAAGGGGGGCGGGTCACTGAAGCTTTCTTT.